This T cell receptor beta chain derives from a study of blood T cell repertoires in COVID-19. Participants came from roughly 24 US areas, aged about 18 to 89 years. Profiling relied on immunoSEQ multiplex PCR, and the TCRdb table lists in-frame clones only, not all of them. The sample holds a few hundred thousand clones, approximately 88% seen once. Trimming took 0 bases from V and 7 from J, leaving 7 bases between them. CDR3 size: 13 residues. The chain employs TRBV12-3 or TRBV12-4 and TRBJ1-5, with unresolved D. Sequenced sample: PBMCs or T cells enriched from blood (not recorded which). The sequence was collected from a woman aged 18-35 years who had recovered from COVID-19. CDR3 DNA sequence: TGTGCCAGCAGTTTAGCGGTGGGCCAGCCCCAGCATTTT. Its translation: CASSLAVGQPQHF.